This T cell receptor (beta chain) was documented in a study of blood T cell repertoires in COVID-19. Study-level background: COVID-19 samples, acute and convalescent, were from the United States, Italy and Spain. T cells, B-cell-depleted T cells, or PBMCs supplied cDNA or gDNA.

The CDR3 runs 18 residues. Germline CDR1 reads LNHDA; CDR2 reads SQIVND (reference sequence). V shed 6 bases, J shed 3 bases, and the junction held 13 bases outside the gene matches. This clone was observed a few times. Original processing methods: Nucleated cell number was recorded as an estimate derived from reference gene primer amplification. Only in-frame clones appear in the TCRdb table, and some are missing; sequencing was by immunoSEQ multiplex PCR. The DNA was the basis for D and trimming; V, J and clone size are from that table. The sample shows about 360,000 clones, 85% to 90% of them seen only once.

The rearrangement joins TRBV19 to TRBJ2-2, with 10 bases that match TRBD2. The origin of this receptor is a human donor in a cohort sampled during active COVID-19. Sequencing was done on a sample of peripheral blood. The CDR3 DNA reads as TGTGCCAGTAGATCATCCCGGCTAGCGGGAGTTTACACCGGGGAGCTGTTTTTT. This sequence encodes CASRSSRLAGVYTGELFF. The variable domain in full, completed from reference TRBV19 and TRBJ2-2, reads DGGITQSPKYLFRKEGQNVTLSCEQNLNHDAMYWYRQDPGQGLRLIYYSQIVNDFQKGDIAEGYSVSREKKESFPLTVTSAQKNPTAFYLCASRSSRLAGVYTGELFFGEGSRLTVL.